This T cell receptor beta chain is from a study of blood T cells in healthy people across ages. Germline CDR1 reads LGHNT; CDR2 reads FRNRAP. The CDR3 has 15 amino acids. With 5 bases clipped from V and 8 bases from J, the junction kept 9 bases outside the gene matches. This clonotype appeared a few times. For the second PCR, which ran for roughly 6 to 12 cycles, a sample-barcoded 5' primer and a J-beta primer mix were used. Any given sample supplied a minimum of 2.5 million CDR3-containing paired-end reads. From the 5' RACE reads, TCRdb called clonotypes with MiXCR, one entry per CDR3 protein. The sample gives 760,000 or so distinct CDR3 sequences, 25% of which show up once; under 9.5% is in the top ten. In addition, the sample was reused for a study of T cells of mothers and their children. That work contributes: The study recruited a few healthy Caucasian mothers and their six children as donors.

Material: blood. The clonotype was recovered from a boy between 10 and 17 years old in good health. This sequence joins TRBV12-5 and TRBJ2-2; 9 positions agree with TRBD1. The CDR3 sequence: CASGTPGQGMGELFF. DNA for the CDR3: TGTGCTAGTGGTACTCCGGGACAGGGAATGGGGGAGCTGTTTTTT.